This paragraph covers one T cell receptor beta chain sequence. This CDR3 spans 14 amino acids. V gave up 1 base and J gave up 9 bases; unmatched junction bases: 5. Per the germline V gene, CDR1 is SGHRS and CDR2 is YFSETQ. This entry belongs to a study of blood T cell repertoires in COVID-19. Looking at the study overall: The origin of the acute and convalescent COVID-19 samples was the United States, Italy and Spain.

Cohorts were determined from participant-reported clinical history. Each recovered donor of Cohort 3 presented with two negative PCRs, clearance, or symptom resolution. In the authors' workflow: Scientists estimated how many nucleated cells there were by amplifying reference gene primers. This table comes from immunoSEQ multiplex PCR, and its TCRdb copy is limited to in-frame clones, with some not included. The V and J calls and clone size are taken from that table; D and trimming were inferred from the DNA. The sample holds roughly 300,000 clones, about 90% seen once. This sequence joins TRBV5-1 and TRBJ2-1; 9 nucleotides agree with TRBD2. This TCR was recovered from a woman in her twenties or thirties who had recovered from COVID-19. Material: PBMCs or T cells enriched from blood (not recorded which). CDR3: CASSLRGLAGEQFF. The CDR3 DNA is TGCGCCAGCAGCTTGAGGGGACTAGCAGGTGAGCAGTTCTTC.